These 26 T cell receptor beta chains came from one sample sequenced in a study of cytomegalovirus exposure and HLA in healthy donors. Primers included in the PCR were 60 Vbeta and 13 Jbeta primers. TCRdb's copy holds only in-frame clones and misses some; the assay was immunoSEQ multiplex PCR. The sample lists roughly 100,000 clones, over 70% occurring once. The sample consisted of PBMCs. The receptor set was obtained from a boy younger than 18 in good health and CMV-seronegative.

Concerning this clone itself: An end of the junction differs from the germline gene, which may be a read error. Other DNA sequences in the same sample also yield this CDR3. V usage is TRBV27 and J usage is TRBJ1-1; D is uncertain. CDR3 size: 13 residues. From germline, CDR1 is MNHEY and CDR2 SMNVEV (reference sequence). The CDR3 nucleotides read TGTGCCAGCAGTTTCTACGGGAACACTGAAGCCTTCTTT. It is translated as CASSFYGNTEAFF.

The V and J genes are TRBV4-1 and TRBJ1-1, with D possibly matching TRBD1 (5 bases). This CDR3 is built from 15 residues. Germline-derived CDR1 and CDR2 are MGHRA and YSYEKL. V gave up 3 bases and J gave up 1 base, with 12 bases separating them. CDR3 loop: CASSQYSGGNTEAFF. CDR3 in DNA: TGCGCCAGCAGCCAGTACTCGGGGGGGAACACTGAAGCTTTCTTT.

V gene TRBV18 combines with J gene TRBJ2-2, with a weak D call TRBD2 (6 bases). The CDR3 totals 16 residues. Trimming stripped 6 bases from V and 3 bases from J, with 17 bases between. Germline CDR1 KGHSH, CDR2 LQKENI. The CDR3 region is CASSEYGGTYTGELFF. CDR3 coding DNA: TGTGCCAGCTCCGAATACGGCGGGACCTACACCGGGGAGCTGTTTTTT.

This rearrangement joins TRBV6-1 to TRBJ2-2; D uncertain. Germline CDR1 reads MNHNS; CDR2 reads SASEGT. This CDR3 is built from 14 residues. The V end was cut by 8 bases, the J end by 0 bases, with 10 bases between. The CDR3 region has the DNA TGTGCCAGCGTTCTGGAGTCGAACACCGGGGAGCTGTTTTTT. This translates into CASVLESNTGELFF.

The J gene is TRBJ2-1, the V gene TRBV10-3, with TRBD2 matching over 8 bases. The J segment lost 6 bases and the V segment lost 8 bases, leaving 9 bases of the junction unmatched. This CDR3 contains 14 residues. CDR1 ENHRY and CDR2 SYGVKD come from the germline V gene. Here the CDR3 reads CAIGDGRATNEQFF. Written as DNA, the CDR3 is TGTGCCATCGGAGACGGGAGGGCCACCAATGAGCAGTTCTTC.

The chain carries TRBV2 and TRBJ1-4; TRBD1 is a possible D gene (6 bases). V was trimmed by 6 bases and J by 4 bases, leaving 12 bases between them. Germline V gene sequence: CDR1 SNHLY, CDR2 FYNNEI. The CDR3 spans 14 residues. The CDR3 protein is CASRRQGYNEKLFF. In DNA, the CDR3 is TGTGCCAGCAGGCGGCAGGGGTATAATGAAAAACTGTTTTTT.

V and J are TRBV12-5 and TRBJ1-1; no definite D call. This CDR3 contains 16 residues. Germline V gene data show CDR1 as LGHNT and CDR2 as FRNRAP. V gave up 1 base and J gave up 0 bases, with 12 bases separating them. CDR3 coding DNA: TGTGCTAGTGGTTTGGGGGTCAGTAGCATGAACACTGAAGCTTTCTTT. Its translation is CASGLGVSSMNTEAFF.

The CDR3 region is CASSLPGFSPLHF. DNA for the CDR3: TGTGCCAGCAGCCTCCCCGGGTTTTCACCCCTCCACTTT. This chain joins TRBV7-9 and TRBJ1-6; D is undetermined. The V gene's germline CDR1 is SEHNR and CDR2 FQNEAQ (reference sequence). V was clipped by 5 bases and J by 9 bases, with 11 bases between them. The CDR3 is made up of 13 amino acids.

This chain connects TRBV6-7 to TRBJ1-2, with 7 bases matching TRBD1. TRBV6-7 is reported as an ORF; its role is uncertain. The CDR3 has 15 residues. The V gene end was trimmed by 7 bases and the J gene end by 1 base; junction bases not matched to a gene: 9. CDR3 nucleotide sequence: TGTGCCAGCACTCAACGGACAGGACTTAACTATGGCTACACCTTC. As protein: CASTQRTGLNYGYTF.

This clone was counted a few times. This chain joins TRBV30 and TRBJ1-4; TRBD1 is a possible D gene (5 bases). Per germline, CDR1 GTSNPN and CDR2 SVGIG (reference sequence). V lost 3 bases and J lost 8, with 16 bases in between. This CDR3 has 14 residues. The CDR3 here is CAWSLWGVREKLFF. The CDR3 DNA reads TGTGCCTGGAGCCTTTGGGGGGTACGGGAAAAACTGTTTTTT.

A word on this clone: Germline is not matched at one junction end, which may reflect a read error. The CDR3 sequence is CASSYGDRRDTETFF. DNA for the CDR3: TGTGCCAGCAGCTACGGGGATCGACGGGACACTGAAACTTTCTTT. This chain joins TRBV5-4 and TRBJ1-1, with D perhaps matching TRBD1 (6 bases). This CDR3 comprises 15 residues. Germline CDR1 reads SGHNT; CDR2 reads YYREEE (reference sequence).

The chain carries TRBV6-4 and TRBJ2-4, with 10 bases lining up with TRBD1. After removal of 5 bases from V and 12 bases from J, the junction contained 10 bases not matched to a gene. The CDR3 consists of 14 residues. Germline CDR1 and CDR2: MRHNA and SNTAGT. Here the CDR3 DNA reads TGTGCCAGCAGTCCGTCGACAGGGGGCGGCTCTCAGTACTTC. Its protein product is CASSPSTGGGSQYF.

This sequence joins TRBV5-1 and TRBJ1-1, with a tentative D call TRBD1 (5 bases). The V gene's germline CDR1 is SGHRS and CDR2 YFSETQ. CDR3 length: 14 amino acids. V lost 4 bases and J lost 0, with 10 bases in between. CDR3 sequence (DNA): TGCGCCAGCAGCGCAGGGTCCGTGAACACTGAAGCTTTCTTT. This translates into CASSAGSVNTEAFF.

This clone has more than one count but fewer than ten. The rearrangement uses TRBV5-4 and TRBJ2-7, with 11 nucleotides matching TRBD2. J was trimmed by 5 bases and V by 1 base; bases with no gene match: 5. Germline V gene sequence: CDR1 SGHNT, CDR2 YYREEE (reference sequence). The CDR3 sequence is 15 residues long. The CDR3 DNA reads TGTGCCAGCAGCTTGATACTAGCGGGGGACAACGAGCAGTACTTC. As protein: CASSLILAGDNEQYF.

This chain joins TRBV29-1 and TRBJ2-1, with D tentatively TRBD2 (6 bases). The germline V gene encodes CDR1 SQVTM and CDR2 ANQGSEA. V was shortened by 5 bases and J by 5 bases, with 16 bases between the two germline ends. The CDR3 runs 14 residues. CDR3 in amino acids: CSVPFPGVHNEQFF. The CDR3, as DNA: TGCAGCGTTCCTTTTCCGGGGGTACACAATGAGCAGTTCTTC.

The rearrangement joins TRBV28 to TRBJ2-7, with TRBD2 identical over 9 bases. Germline CDR1 reads MDHEN; CDR2 reads SYDVKM. Losses at the gene ends were 4 bases for V and 4 bases for J; bases not matched to a gene: 11. CDR3 size: 16 residues. The CDR3 here is CASSSYVAGVRYEQYF. The CDR3 nucleotides read TGTGCCAGCAGTTCGTATGTAGCGGGAGTAAGGTACGAGCAGTACTTC.

The chain joins TRBV6-1 to TRBJ1-6; possibly TRBD1 for D (5 bases). This CDR3 is built from 16 residues. Germline V gene sequence: CDR1 MNHNS, CDR2 SASEGT. Deletions cut 2 bases from V and 10 bases from J, with 18 bases between. The CDR3 DNA sequence: TGTGCCAGCAGTGAAACTCTACAGGTTGGACAATCACCCCTCCACTTT. Protein sequence: CASSETLQVGQSPLHF.

The chain has TRBV6-5 and TRBJ2-1, with 7 nucleotides matching TRBD2. The CDR3 length is 15 residues. V was pared by 2 bases and J by 11 bases, with 12 bases of the junction left unmatched. Per germline, CDR1 MNHEY and CDR2 SVGAGI. The CDR3 sequence is CASSYMSSGSPKQFF. CDR3 nucleotides: TGTGCCAGCAGTTACATGTCTAGCGGAAGTCCTAAGCAGTTCTTC.

The gene calls are TRBV5-6 and TRBJ2-7; D may be TRBD2 (6 bases). Deletions cut 4 bases from V and 3 bases from J, with 26 bases between. This CDR3 region has 18 residues. Per the germline V gene, CDR1 is SGHDT and CDR2 is YYEEEE. The CDR3 DNA sequence: TGTGCCAGCAGCCATAGCGGCCCAATTTCCTCATCTGACTACGAGCAGTACTTC. Translated: CASSHSGPISSSDYEQYF.

The chain's CDR3 is CSSTGNDYGYTF. DNA for the CDR3: TGCAGCTCGACAGGCAATGACTATGGCTACACCTTC. The rearrangement uses TRBV29-1 and TRBJ1-2, with a weak D call TRBD1 (6 bases). Between the trimmed V and J ends, which lost 8 bases and 3 bases, there was a span of 13 bases. Germline CDR1 is SQVTM and CDR2 is ANQGSEA. The CDR3 loop spans 12 amino acids.

The V call is TRBV10-3, the J call TRBJ2-3, with 9 bases fitting TRBD1. The CDR3 extends over 14 amino acids. Germline trimming cut 8 bases from V and 1 base from J; bases unmatched to any gene: 4. From germline, CDR1 is ENHRY and CDR2 SYGVKD. The CDR3 here is CAIGQGIGTDTQYF. The CDR3 region has the DNA TGTGCCATCGGACAGGGGATTGGCACAGATACGCAGTATTTT.

In this sample, this clone turned up once. This chain connects TRBV29-1 to TRBJ1-1, with a possible D match to TRBD1 (6 bases). With 4 bases removed from V and 2 bases from J, the gap between germline ends came to 20 bases. Germline assignment: CDR1 SQVTM and CDR2 ANQGSEA. The CDR3 consists of 16 residues. In nucleotides, the CDR3 is TGCAGCGTTGCACCCCAGGGGCCGCGACTTAACACTGAAGCTTTCTTT. Protein: CSVAPQGPRLNTEAFF.

This clone has more than one count but fewer than ten. This chain links TRBV6-6 with TRBJ2-5; the D gene is possibly TRBD1 (5 bases). Gene TRBJ2-7 matches the end of the DNA better, so the J call may be wrong. The CDR3 extends over 14 amino acids. In germline, CDR1 is MNHNY, CDR2 SVGAGI (reference sequence). CDR3 amino acids: CASSYSQGTYEQYF. As DNA, the CDR3 is TGTGCCAGCAGTTACTCTCAGGGAACCTACGAGCAGTACTTC.

The genes are TRBV7-9 and TRBJ2-3; D is unresolved. Trimming shortened V by 1 base and J by 6 bases, and 5 bases separated the two germline ends. Germline V gene lookup returns CDR1 SEHNR and CDR2 FQNEAQ (reference sequence). The CDR3 is 12 amino acids. CDR3 sequence: CASSLVRDTQYF. CDR3 bases: TGTGCCAGCAGCTTAGTTCGGGATACGCAGTATTTT.

V and J are TRBV28 and TRBJ2-7; TRBD1 agrees at 7 bases. The V gene end was trimmed by 5 bases and the J gene end by 3 bases; junction bases not matched to a gene: 7. The length of the CDR3 is 14 residues. Germline lookup yields CDR1 MDHEN and CDR2 SYDVKM. CDR3 nucleotide sequence: TGTGCCAGCAGTCCTCGACCAGGGGGCTACGAGCAGTACTTC. It translates to CASSPRPGGYEQYF.

This clone was recorded once. V usage is TRBV18 and J usage is TRBJ1-1; tentatively, D is TRBD1 (5 bases). Germline-derived CDR1 and CDR2 are KGHSH and LQKENI. The CDR3 has 15 amino acids. V was pared by 0 bases and J by 2 bases, with 10 bases between. CDR3 in DNA: TGTGCCAGCTCACCACCCGGACATACTAACACTGAAGCTTTCTTT. Translated: CASSPPGHTNTEAFF.